This TCR beta chain originates from a study of Graves' ophthalmopathy and Graves' hyperthyroidism. Study observations and caveats: In blood appeared most of the expanded thyroid clonotypes whose frequency exceeded 0.001.

The TCR beta CDR3 regions underwent amplification from RNA transcripts. The library came from an HTBI-primed first-round RT-PCR and a second-round multiplex PCR. TCRdb fed the multiplex PCR reads into MiXCR, producing one record per CDR3 protein. The data contain over a million distinct CDR3 sequences, 36% of them singletons. This clonotype was seen at least ten times. The antigen is not known. A read error may produce the germline difference seen at one junction end. Diagnosis was based on clinical symptoms, serum thyroxine, TRAb, thyroid ultrasound and orbital computed tomography. This CDR3 comprises 14 residues.

The sequencing sample was made of peripheral blood or thyroid tissue (not recorded which). The TCR comes from an adult man with Graves' hyperthyroidism. The gene calls are TRBV12-3 or TRBV12-4 and TRBJ1-5; possibly TRBD1 for D (5 bases). The CDR3 is CASSLGDRGQPQHF. The DNA of the CDR3 is TGCGCCAGCAGCTTAGGGGATCGGGGTCAGCCCCAGCATTTT.